The present entry profiles one T cell receptor (beta chain) with its context. Antigen specificity is unknown. MiXCR, run by TCRdb on the reads, gives a single entry per CDR3 protein. The data contain fewer than 250,000 distinct CDR3 sequences, 22% of them singletons. The data were obtained in a study of T cell repertoires in cytomegalovirus infection. Study in general: Matching HLA type and CMV infection were both indicated by public TCR beta signatures. Overall study results and limits: HLA-C-restricted CMV-specific TCR beta clonotypes were dominant in the ex vivo response. Carriers of CMV and the relevant HLA type were discriminated by public TCR beta frequency.

The sequence was obtained from a human donor in good health (CMV status not recorded). Some clones in this sample may be carry-over from other donors' samples. Material: CD8+ T cells from PBMCs.

As DNA, the CDR3 is TGTGCCAGCAGCTTAACCGAAGCGAACACCGGGGAGCTGTTTTTT. Translating gives CASSLTEANTGELFF. The rearrangement uses TRBV7-2 and TRBJ2-2; D is unresolved. CDR1 is SGHTA, CDR2 FQGNSA, per germline. The CDR3 consists of 15 residues. V was pared by 2 bases and J by 0 bases, with 7 bases between.